The 14 T cell receptor beta chains below come from one sample, sequenced in a study of T cell responses to AZD1222 COVID-19 vaccine. This table comes from immunoSEQ multiplex PCR, and its TCRdb copy is limited to in-frame clones, with some not included. This sample has 95,000 or so clones, with roughly 86% found just once. The sample in question was peripheral blood, obtained on day 0 of MenACWY control vaccination. Receptors originate from an adult in good health.

The chain combines TRBV5-6 with TRBJ1-5; no clear D gene. Germline-derived CDR1 and CDR2 are SGHDT and YYEEEE. This CDR3 is built from 13 residues. Trimming removed 0 bases from V and 5 bases from J, with 6 bases in between. CDR3 protein: CASSLASDQPQHF. The DNA for the CDR3 is TGTGCCAGCAGCTTGGCCAGTGATCAGCCCCAGCATTTT.

This clone has only one observation. Other DNA sequences in this specimen translate into the identical CDR3. The chain combines TRBV20-1 with TRBJ1-1; no clear D. The CDR3 consists of 13 residues. V was cut by 3 bases and J by 2 bases, with 10 bases left in between. CDR1 and CDR2 (germline): DFQATT, SNEGSKA (reference sequence). The CDR3 DNA reads as TGCAGTGCTAGTCGTCAGAGTAACACTGAAGCTTTCTTT. It encodes CSASRQSNTEAFF.

The chain joins TRBV29-1 to TRBJ1-3; possibly TRBD1 for D (5 bases). This CDR3 spans 16 amino acids. Deletions cut 4 bases from V and 4 bases from J, with 20 bases between. CDR1 is SQVTM, CDR2 ANQGSEA, per germline. Here the CDR3 reads CSVGMGPQLLGNTIYF. CDR3 DNA: TGCAGCGTTGGGATGGGGCCTCAACTACTCGGAAACACCATATATTTT.

The chain links TRBV2 to TRBJ1-2; no clear D. CDR3 length: 15 residues. The V gene lost 6 bases and the J gene lost 0 bases, with 14 bases spanning the gap. Germline CDR1 reads SNHLY; CDR2 reads FYNNEI. The CDR3 DNA reads as TGTGCCAGCAGCCTTGTGCTCCCTTCTAACTATGGCTACACCTTC. It yields the protein CASSLVLPSNYGYTF.

The chain recombines TRBV5-1 with TRBJ2-5; TRBD2 matches 12 bases. The CDR3 is 15 residues long. V lost 1 base and J lost 10; bases outside the gene matches: 8. In germline, CDR1 is SGHRS, CDR2 YFSETQ. In DNA form, the CDR3 reads TGCGCCAGCAGCTTGCGGACTAGCGGGGCGGGTGGCCAGTACTTC. Protein sequence: CASSLRTSGAGGQYF.

CDR3 nucleotides: TGTGCCAGCAGCGACAGGGAGGTGATCCAAGAGACCCAGTACTTC. Its translation: CASSDREVIQETQYF. The gene calls are TRBV5-4 and TRBJ2-5; D perhaps matches TRBD1 (7 bases). The CDR3 consists of 15 residues. Germline V gives CDR1 SGHNT, CDR2 YYREEE (reference sequence). V lost 4 bases to trimming and J lost 1 base, with 14 bases between them.

This chain connects TRBV5-1 to TRBJ1-2; maybe TRBD1 (5 bases). The V gene lost 4 bases and the J gene lost 3 bases, with 16 bases spanning the gap. This CDR3 comprises 15 residues. Germline V lookup: CDR1 SGHRS, CDR2 YFSETQ. The CDR3 loop reads CASSPGDSPYYGYTF. Written as DNA, the CDR3 is TGCGCCAGCAGCCCTGGAGACAGCCCCTACTATGGCTACACCTTC.

This clone was seen once. The rearrangement uses TRBV3-1 (or the pseudogene TRBV3-2) and TRBJ2-1; 7 bases are a match to TRBD2. CDR3 length: 16 amino acids. The J segment lost 5 bases and the V segment lost 4 bases, leaving 11 bases of the junction unmatched. Germline V CDR1 and CDR2: LGHDT, YNNKEL (reference sequence). CDR3 region: CASSPSEVAGDNEQFF. CDR3 bases: TGTGCCAGCAGCCCCTCGGAGGTCGCGGGGGACAATGAGCAGTTCTTC.

The chain joins TRBV11-2 to TRBJ1-1; possibly TRBD1 for D (5 bases). CDR3 length equals 14 residues. Trimming left V 0 bases short and J 8 bases short, with 13 bases between. From germline, CDR1 is SGHAT and CDR2 FQNNGV. CDR3 sequence: CASSLDPGRGEAFF. CDR3 DNA sequence: TGTGCCAGCAGCTTAGATCCCGGACGGGGGGAAGCTTTCTTT.

In its sample, this clone was seen once. The chain combines TRBV7-8 with TRBJ1-5; no clear D gene. V was trimmed by 3 bases and J by 4 bases, leaving 7 bases between them. This CDR3 has 13 residues. CDR1 SGHVS and CDR2 FQNEAQ come from the germline V gene. The CDR3 here is CASSFGRNQPQHF. Written as DNA, the CDR3 is TGTGCCAGCAGCTTCGGTAGGAATCAGCCCCAGCATTTT.

The genes are TRBV29-1 and TRBJ1-1, with TRBD1 matching over 8 bases. Looked up from germline, CDR1 is SQVTM and CDR2 is ANQGSEA. The CDR3 covers 15 residues. V shed 8 bases and J 2 bases; nucleotides not matched to a gene: 13. As DNA, the CDR3 is TGCAGCACCTCCGGGACAGGTCGCGGAAACACTGAAGCTTTCTTT. The encoded protein is CSTSGTGRGNTEAFF.

This chain connects TRBV7-6 to TRBJ1-3; D not resolved. V shed 6 bases and J shed 3 bases, with 18 bases lying between them. The CDR3 consists of 16 residues. Germline V gene lookup returns CDR1 SGHVS and CDR2 FNYEAQ. CDR3 loop: CASSPAVWPDGNTIYF. Here the CDR3 DNA reads TGTGCCAGCAGTCCAGCCGTTTGGCCCGATGGAAACACCATATATTTT.

This clone was seen a few times. The V call is TRBV6-1, the J call TRBJ1-1; D ambiguous. The germline V and J ends were trimmed by 2 bases and 1 base, with 11 bases remaining between them. The germline V gene encodes CDR1 MNHNS and CDR2 SASEGT. This CDR3 spans 15 amino acids. The CDR3 sequence: CASSERRSGNTEAFF. Here the CDR3 DNA reads TGTGCCAGCAGTGAACGGAGGTCTGGGAACACTGAAGCTTTCTTT.

The gene calls are TRBV7-2 and TRBJ2-5; the D gene is possibly TRBD2 (6 bases). V dropped 6 bases and J dropped 3 bases, with 11 bases sitting between them. Germline lookup yields CDR1 SGHTA and CDR2 FQGNSA. The CDR3 has 13 residues. CDR3 DNA: TGTGCCAGCAGTGTAGGGACTGAAGAGACCCAGTACTTC. Translating it yields CASSVGTEETQYF.